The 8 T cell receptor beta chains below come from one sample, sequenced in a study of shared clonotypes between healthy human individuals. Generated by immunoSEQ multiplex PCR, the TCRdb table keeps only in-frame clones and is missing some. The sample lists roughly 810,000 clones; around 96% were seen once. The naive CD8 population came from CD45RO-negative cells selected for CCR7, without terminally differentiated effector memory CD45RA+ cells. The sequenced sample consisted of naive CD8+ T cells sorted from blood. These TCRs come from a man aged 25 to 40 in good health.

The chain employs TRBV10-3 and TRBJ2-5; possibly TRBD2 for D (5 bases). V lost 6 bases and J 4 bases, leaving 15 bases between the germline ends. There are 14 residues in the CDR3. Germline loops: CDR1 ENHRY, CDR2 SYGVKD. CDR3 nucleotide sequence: TGTGCCATCAGCGGACTCGACCGGGGAGAGACCCAGTACTTC. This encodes CAISGLDRGETQYF.

The CDR3 nucleotides read TGTGCCAGCAGCTTACCCCAGAGGAATGAGCAGTTCTTC. Protein: CASSLPQRNEQFF. V is TRBV13 and J is TRBJ2-1; D gene ambiguous. The V gene lost 2 bases and the J gene lost 7 bases, with 9 bases spanning the gap. This CDR3 has 13 amino acids. Per the germline V gene, CDR1 is PRHDT and CDR2 is FYEKMQ (reference sequence).

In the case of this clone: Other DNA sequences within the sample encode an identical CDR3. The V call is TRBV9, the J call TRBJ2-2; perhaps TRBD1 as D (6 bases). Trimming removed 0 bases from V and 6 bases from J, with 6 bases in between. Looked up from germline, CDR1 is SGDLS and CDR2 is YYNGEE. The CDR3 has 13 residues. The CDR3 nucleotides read TGTGCCAGCAGCGTAGGGACAGCCGGGGAGCTGTTTTTT. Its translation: CASSVGTAGELFF.

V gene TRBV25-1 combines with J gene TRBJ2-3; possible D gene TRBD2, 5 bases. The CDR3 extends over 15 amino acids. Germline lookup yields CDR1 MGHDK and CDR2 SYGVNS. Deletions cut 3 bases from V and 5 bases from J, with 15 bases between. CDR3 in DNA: TGTGCCAGCAGTGACCGTCGGAAGGAGGTAGATACGCAGTATTTT. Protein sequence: CASSDRRKEVDTQYF.

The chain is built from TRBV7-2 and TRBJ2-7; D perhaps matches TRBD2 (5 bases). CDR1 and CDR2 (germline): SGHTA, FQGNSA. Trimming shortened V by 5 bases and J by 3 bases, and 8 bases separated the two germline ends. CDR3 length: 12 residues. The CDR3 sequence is CASSIRGYEQYF. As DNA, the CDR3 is TGTGCCAGCAGCATCCGGGGCTACGAGCAGTACTTC.

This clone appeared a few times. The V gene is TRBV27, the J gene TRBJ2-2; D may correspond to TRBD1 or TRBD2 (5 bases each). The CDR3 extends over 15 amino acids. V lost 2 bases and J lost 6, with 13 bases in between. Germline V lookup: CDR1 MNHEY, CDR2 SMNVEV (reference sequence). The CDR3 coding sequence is TGTGCCAGCAGTTTACTGGGGGATCGGGCCGGGGAGCTGTTTTTT. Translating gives CASSLLGDRAGELFF.

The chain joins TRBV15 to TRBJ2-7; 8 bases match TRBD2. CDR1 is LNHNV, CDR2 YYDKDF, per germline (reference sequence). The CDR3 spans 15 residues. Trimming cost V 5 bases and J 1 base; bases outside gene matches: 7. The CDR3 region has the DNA TGTGCCACCAGCTGGAGGGCTAGCGGGTCCTACGAGCAGTACTTC. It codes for CATSWRASGSYEQYF.

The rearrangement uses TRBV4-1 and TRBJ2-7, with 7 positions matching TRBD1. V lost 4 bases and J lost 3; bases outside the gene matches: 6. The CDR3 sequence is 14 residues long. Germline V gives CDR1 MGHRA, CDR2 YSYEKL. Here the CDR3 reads CASSLTGVGYEQYF. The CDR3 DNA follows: TGCGCCAGCAGCCTTACAGGGGTGGGCTACGAGCAGTACTTC.